The sequence of this TCR beta chain was determined in a study of blood T cells in healthy people across ages. Whole-study results and caveats: Calculation of diversity from one million T cells yielded estimates considered to be underestimates.

This clonotype was counted only a few times. The antigen remains undetermined. Sample donors were healthy Caucasian individuals that came from Russia, aged 6 to 90. Extractions gave at least 5 micrograms of total RNA per sample. Trimming shortened V by 4 bases and J by 4 bases, and 17 bases separated the two germline ends. The CDR3 extends over 15 amino acids. Germline V gene sequence: CDR1 SQVTM, CDR2 ANQGSEA. The second PCR ran about 6 to 11 cycles with a sample-barcoded 5' primer and J-beta primers. TCRdb reprocessed the 5' RACE reads via MiXCR and lists one record per CDR3 protein. This table holds 650,000 to 1,000,000 distinct CDR3 sequences, about 34% found once.

This chain links TRBV29-1 with TRBJ1-5; no reliable D call. Material for sequencing was blood. The clonotype was recovered from a man younger than 35 in good health. As DNA, the CDR3 is TGCAGCGTTGCCTTCGGAGCCGGTACTAATCAGCCCCAGCATTTT. Translated, it gives CSVAFGAGTNQPQHF.